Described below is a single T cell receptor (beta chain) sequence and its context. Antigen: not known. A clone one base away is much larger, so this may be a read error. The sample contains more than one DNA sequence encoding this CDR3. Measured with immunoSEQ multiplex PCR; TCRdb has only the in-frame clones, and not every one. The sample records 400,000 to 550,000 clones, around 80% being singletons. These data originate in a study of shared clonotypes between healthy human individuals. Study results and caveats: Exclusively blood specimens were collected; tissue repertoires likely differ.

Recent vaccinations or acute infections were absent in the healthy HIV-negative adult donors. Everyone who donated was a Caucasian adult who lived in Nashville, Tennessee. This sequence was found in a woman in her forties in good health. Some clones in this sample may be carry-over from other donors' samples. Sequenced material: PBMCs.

CDR3 protein: CASSLVIADTGELFF. The CDR3 DNA reads TGTGCCAGCAGCTTGGTTATAGCGGACACCGGAGAGCTGTTTTTT. This chain uses TRBV7-8 with TRBJ2-2; D possibly corresponds to TRBD2 (6 bases). Germline V gene lookup returns CDR1 SGHVS and CDR2 FQNEAQ. CDR3 length: 15 amino acids. The full variable domain, completed using reference TRBV7-8 and TRBJ2-2, is GAGVSQSPRYKVAKRGQDVALRCDPISGHVSLFWYQQALGQGPEFLTYFQNEAQLDKSGLPSDRFFAERPEGSVSTLKIQRTQQEDSAVYLCASSLVIADTGELFFGEGSRLTVL.